Shown below are 8 T cell receptor beta chains from a single sample sequenced in a study of beta chain features in type 1 diabetes. cDNA synthesis used the whole RNA isolate, giving expressed TCRB sequences. Libraries were prepared by immunoSEQ multiplex PCR; TCRdb keeps only in-frame clonotypes and omits some of them. Of a few hundred thousand clones listed, less than 15% are singletons. Specimen: naive CD4+ T cells from blood. The receptors derive from a woman aged 18-35 years in good health.

This clone was seen a handful of times. The rearrangement uses TRBV25-1 and TRBJ1-1; no definite D call. V dropped 4 bases and J dropped 1 base, with 10 bases sitting between them. The V gene's germline CDR1 is MGHDK and CDR2 SYGVNS. This CDR3 has 14 amino acids. The CDR3 reads CASSGAVANTEAFF. As DNA, the CDR3 is TGTGCCAGCAGTGGCGCTGTAGCGAACACTGAAGCTTTCTTT. Full variable domain (remainder filled in from reference TRBV25-1 and TRBJ1-1): EADIYQTPRYLVIGTGKKITLECSQTMGHDKMYWYQQDPGMELHLIHYSYGVNSTEKGDLSSESTVSRIRTEHFPLTLESARPSHTSQYLCASSGAVANTEAFFGQGTRLTVV.

This clone was recorded a few times. The chain links TRBV7-2 to TRBJ1-5; 9 bases are a match to TRBD1. Germline assignment: CDR1 SGHTA and CDR2 FQGNSA. The V gene end was trimmed by 4 bases and the J gene end by 4 bases; junction bases not matched to a gene: 8. This CDR3 has 16 residues. Written as DNA, the CDR3 is TGTGCCAGCAGCTCCTCGGACAGGGGATGGAATCAGCCCCAGCATTTT. Its protein product is CASSSSDRGWNQPQHF.

This clone was seen only a few times. The chain recombines TRBV6-6 with TRBJ1-2; TRBD1 matches 9 bases. Germline V gene sequence: CDR1 MNHNY, CDR2 SVGAGI (reference sequence). The CDR3 runs to 14 residues. V was clipped by 4 bases and J by 4 bases; unmatched bases: 4. The CDR3 reads CASSWDRASYGYTF. In DNA form, the CDR3 reads TGTGCCAGCAGTTGGGACAGGGCTAGCTATGGCTACACCTTC.

This clone showed up just a few times. The V and J genes are TRBV19 and TRBJ2-3, with 14 bases matching TRBD2. The CDR3 runs 18 residues. The germline gives CDR1 LNHDA, CDR2 SQIVND (reference sequence). V gave up 7 bases and J gave up 1 base; unmatched junction bases: 10. CDR3 sequence reads: CASTPGTSGRSGTDTQYF. CDR3 bases: TGTGCCAGTACCCCAGGGACTAGCGGGAGAAGTGGCACAGATACGCAGTATTTT.

The chain carries TRBV23-1 and TRBJ1-3; 7 bases align to TRBD1. TRBV23-1 is labeled an ORF, and its function is uncertain. The CDR3 covers 18 residues. V was pared by 0 bases and J by 2 bases, with 10 bases of the junction left unmatched. CDR3 nucleotides: TGCGCCAGCAGTCAATCGTCGGGACAGCCCGACGCTGGAAACACCATATATTTT. Translating it yields CASSQSSGQPDAGNTIYF.

This chain links TRBV7-2 with TRBJ2-1; D might be TRBD1 (6 bases). The germline CDR1 and CDR2 sequences are SGHTA and FQGNSA. The CDR3 sequence is 14 residues long. V was cut by 1 base and J by 9 bases, with 13 bases left in between. CDR3 amino acids: CASSLGQARLEQFF. CDR3 DNA sequence: TGTGCCAGCAGCTTAGGACAGGCTAGACTTGAGCAGTTCTTC.

This clone was seen more than once but under ten times. This chain uses TRBV30 with TRBJ2-7, with unresolved D. Germline CDR1 GTSNPN, CDR2 SVGIG (reference sequence). V was clipped by 2 bases and J by 7 bases, with 9 bases between them. This CDR3 has 11 amino acids. The CDR3 here is CAWSFNSEQYF. DNA for the CDR3: TGTGCCTGGAGTTTTAACAGTGAGCAGTACTTC.

This clone has only a few counts. The V call is TRBV7-9, the J call TRBJ2-1; TRBD2 agrees at 7 bases. After removal of 6 bases from V and 9 bases from J, the junction contained 14 bases not matched to a gene. The CDR3 loop spans 15 amino acids. Germline CDR1 reads SEHNR; CDR2 reads FQNEAQ (reference sequence). The chain's CDR3 is CASRQDFAGVGEQFF. Here the CDR3 DNA reads TGTGCCAGCAGGCAAGACTTCGCGGGAGTTGGTGAGCAGTTCTTC.